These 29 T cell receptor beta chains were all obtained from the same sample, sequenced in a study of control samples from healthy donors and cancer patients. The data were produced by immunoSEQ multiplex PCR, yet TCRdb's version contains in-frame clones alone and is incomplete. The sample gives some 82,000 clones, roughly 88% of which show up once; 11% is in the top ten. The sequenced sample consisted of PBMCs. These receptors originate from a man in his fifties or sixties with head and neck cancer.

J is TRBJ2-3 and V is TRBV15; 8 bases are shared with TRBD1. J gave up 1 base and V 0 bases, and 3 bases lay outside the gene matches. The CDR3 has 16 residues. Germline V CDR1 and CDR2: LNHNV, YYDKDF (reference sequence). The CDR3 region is CATSRDRGRRTDTQYF. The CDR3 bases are TGTGCCACCAGCAGAGACAGGGGGCGACGCACAGATACGCAGTATTTT.

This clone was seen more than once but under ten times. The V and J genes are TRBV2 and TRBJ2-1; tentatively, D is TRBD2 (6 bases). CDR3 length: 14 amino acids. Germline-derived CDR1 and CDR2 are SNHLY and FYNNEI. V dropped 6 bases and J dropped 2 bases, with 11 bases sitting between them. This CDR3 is CASRTGGAYNEQFF. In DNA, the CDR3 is TGTGCCAGCAGAACCGGGGGAGCCTACAATGAGCAGTTCTTC.

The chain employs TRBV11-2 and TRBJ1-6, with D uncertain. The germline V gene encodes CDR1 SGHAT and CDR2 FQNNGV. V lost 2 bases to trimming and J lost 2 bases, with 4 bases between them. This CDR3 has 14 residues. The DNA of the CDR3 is TGTGCCAGCAGCTTAAGGGCCTATAATTCACCCCTCCACTTT. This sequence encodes CASSLRAYNSPLHF.

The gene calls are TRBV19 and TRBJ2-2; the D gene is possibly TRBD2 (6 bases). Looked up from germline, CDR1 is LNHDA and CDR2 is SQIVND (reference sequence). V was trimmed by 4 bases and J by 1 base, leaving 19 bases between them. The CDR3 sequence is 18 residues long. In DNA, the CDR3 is TGTGCCAGTAGTAAACCCCCGGGGCGGGATAAGAACACCGGGGAGCTGTTTTTT. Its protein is CASSKPPGRDKNTGELFF.

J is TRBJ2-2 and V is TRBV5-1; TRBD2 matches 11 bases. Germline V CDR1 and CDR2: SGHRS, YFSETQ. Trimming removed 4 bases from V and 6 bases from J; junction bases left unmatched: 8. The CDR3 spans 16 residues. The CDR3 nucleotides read TGCGCCAGCAGCCTTTTAGCGGGAGGGGGCTCCGGGGAGCTGTTTTTT. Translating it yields CASSLLAGGGSGELFF.

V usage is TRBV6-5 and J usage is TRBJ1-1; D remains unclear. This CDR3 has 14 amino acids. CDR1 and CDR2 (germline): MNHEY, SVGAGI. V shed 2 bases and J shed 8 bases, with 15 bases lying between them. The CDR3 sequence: CASSYLVPGGEAFF. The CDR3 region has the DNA TGTGCCAGCAGTTACCTCGTGCCAGGTGGCGAAGCTTTCTTT.

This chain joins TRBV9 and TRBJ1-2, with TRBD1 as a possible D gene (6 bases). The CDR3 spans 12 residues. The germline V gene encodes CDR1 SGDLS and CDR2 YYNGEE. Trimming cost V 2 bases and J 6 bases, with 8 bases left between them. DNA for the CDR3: TGTGCCAGCAGCGTCAGGACAGATGGCTACACCTTC. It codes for CASSVRTDGYTF.

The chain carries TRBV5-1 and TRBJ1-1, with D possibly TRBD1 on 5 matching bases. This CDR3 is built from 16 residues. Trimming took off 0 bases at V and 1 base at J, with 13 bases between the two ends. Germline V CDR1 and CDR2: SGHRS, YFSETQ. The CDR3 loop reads CASSLADSGENTEAFF. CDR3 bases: TGCGCCAGCAGCTTGGCTGACAGTGGAGAGAACACTGAAGCTTTCTTT.

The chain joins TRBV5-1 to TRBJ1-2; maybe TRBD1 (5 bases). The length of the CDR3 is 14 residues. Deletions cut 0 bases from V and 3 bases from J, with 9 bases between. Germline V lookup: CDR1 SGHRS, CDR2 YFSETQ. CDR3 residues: CASSLGLGDYGYTF. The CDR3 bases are TGCGCCAGCAGCTTGGGGTTGGGGGACTATGGCTACACCTTC.

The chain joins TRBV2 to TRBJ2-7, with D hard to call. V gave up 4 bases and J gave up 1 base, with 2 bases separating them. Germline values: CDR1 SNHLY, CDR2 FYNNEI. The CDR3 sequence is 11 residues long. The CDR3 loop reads CASSGSYEQYF. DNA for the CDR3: TGTGCCAGCAGTGGATCCTACGAGCAGTACTTC.

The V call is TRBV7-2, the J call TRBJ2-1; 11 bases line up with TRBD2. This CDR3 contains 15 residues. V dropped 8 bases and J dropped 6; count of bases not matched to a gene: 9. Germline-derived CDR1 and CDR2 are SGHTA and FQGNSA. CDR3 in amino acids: CASAMVAGGVNEQFF. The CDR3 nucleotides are TGTGCCAGCGCCATGGTAGCGGGAGGGGTCAATGAGCAGTTCTTC. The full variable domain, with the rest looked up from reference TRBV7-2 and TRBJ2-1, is GAGVSQSPSNKVTEKGKDVELRCDPISGHTALYWYRQSLGQGLEFLIYFQGNSAPDKSGLPSDRFSAERTGGSVSTLTIQRTQQEDSAVYLCASAMVAGGVNEQFFGPGTRLTVL.

CDR3 sequence: CAWSRPGVVYGYTF. The CDR3 DNA follows: TGTGCCTGGAGTAGGCCAGGGGTGGTCTATGGCTACACCTTC. V gene TRBV30 combines with J gene TRBJ1-2; D is possibly TRBD1 (6 bases). Looked up from germline, CDR1 is GTSNPN and CDR2 is SVGIG (reference sequence). The CDR3 covers 14 residues. Trimming pared 2 bases from V and 4 bases from J, leaving 14 bases between.

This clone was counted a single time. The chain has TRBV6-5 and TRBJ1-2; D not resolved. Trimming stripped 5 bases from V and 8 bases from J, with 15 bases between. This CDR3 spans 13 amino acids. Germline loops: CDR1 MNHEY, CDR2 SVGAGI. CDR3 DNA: TGTGCCAGCAGTCCCTGGCGCGGGGTCGGCTACACCTTC. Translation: CASSPWRGVGYTF.

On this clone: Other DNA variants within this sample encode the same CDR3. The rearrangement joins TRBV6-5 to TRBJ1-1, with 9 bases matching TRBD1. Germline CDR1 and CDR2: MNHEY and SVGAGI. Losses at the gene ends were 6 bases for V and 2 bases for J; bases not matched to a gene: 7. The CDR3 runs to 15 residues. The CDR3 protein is CASSHRGRGNTEAFF. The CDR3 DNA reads TGTGCCAGCAGCCACAGGGGGCGGGGTAACACTGAAGCTTTCTTT.

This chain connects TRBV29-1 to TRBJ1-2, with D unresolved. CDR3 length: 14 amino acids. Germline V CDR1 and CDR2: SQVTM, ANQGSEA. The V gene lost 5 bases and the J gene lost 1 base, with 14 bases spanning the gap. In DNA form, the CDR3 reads TGCAGCGTTTCCACAGCTGCTTTTAACTATGGCTACACCTTC. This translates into CSVSTAAFNYGYTF.

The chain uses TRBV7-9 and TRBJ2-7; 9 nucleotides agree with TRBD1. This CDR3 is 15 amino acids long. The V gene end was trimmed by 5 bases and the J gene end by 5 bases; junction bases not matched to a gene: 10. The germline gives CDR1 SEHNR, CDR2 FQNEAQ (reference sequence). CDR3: CASSLQGALRDEQYF. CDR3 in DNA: TGTGCCAGCAGCCTACAGGGGGCGCTTCGGGACGAGCAGTACTTC.

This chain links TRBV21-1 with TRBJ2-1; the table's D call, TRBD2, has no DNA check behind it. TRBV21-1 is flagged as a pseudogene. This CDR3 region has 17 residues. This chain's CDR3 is CASSQAASGRSRYEQFF. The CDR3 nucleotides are TGTGCCAGCAGCCAGGCGGCTAGCGGGAGGTCGAGGTATGAGCAGTTCTTC.

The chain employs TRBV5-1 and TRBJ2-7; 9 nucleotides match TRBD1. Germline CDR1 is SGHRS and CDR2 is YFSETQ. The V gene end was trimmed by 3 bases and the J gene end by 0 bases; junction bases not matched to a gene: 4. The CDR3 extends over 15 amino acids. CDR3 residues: CASSYGTGSSYEQYF. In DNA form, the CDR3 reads TGCGCCAGCAGCTACGGGACAGGGAGCTCCTACGAGCAGTACTTC.

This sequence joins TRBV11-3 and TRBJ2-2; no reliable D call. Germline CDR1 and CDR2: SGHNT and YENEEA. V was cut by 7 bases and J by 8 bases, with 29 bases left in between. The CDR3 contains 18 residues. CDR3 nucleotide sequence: TGTGCCAGCACCCCGGGTGAACCGAGCCAAGCGATGGTGGGGGAGCTGTTTTTT. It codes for CASTPGEPSQAMVGELFF.

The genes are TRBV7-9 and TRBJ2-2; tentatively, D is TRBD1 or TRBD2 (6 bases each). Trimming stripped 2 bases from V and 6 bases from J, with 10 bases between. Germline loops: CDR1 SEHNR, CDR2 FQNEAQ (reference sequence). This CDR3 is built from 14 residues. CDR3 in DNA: TGTGCCAGCAGCTTATCTAGGGGGGCCGGGGAGCTGTTTTTT. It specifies CASSLSRGAGELFF.

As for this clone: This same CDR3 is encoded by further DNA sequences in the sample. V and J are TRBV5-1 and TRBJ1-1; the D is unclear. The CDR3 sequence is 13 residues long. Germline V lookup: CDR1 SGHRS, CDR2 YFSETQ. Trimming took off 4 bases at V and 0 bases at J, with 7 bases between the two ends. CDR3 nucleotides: TGCGCCAGCAGCCCTAATCTGAACACTGAAGCTTTCTTT. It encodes CASSPNLNTEAFF.

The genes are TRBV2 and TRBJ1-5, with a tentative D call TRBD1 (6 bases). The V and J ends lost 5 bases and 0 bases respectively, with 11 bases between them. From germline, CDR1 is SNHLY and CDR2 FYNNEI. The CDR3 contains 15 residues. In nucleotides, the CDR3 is TGTGCCAGCAGTTACAGGGCGACTAGCAATCAGCCCCAGCATTTT. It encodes CASSYRATSNQPQHF.

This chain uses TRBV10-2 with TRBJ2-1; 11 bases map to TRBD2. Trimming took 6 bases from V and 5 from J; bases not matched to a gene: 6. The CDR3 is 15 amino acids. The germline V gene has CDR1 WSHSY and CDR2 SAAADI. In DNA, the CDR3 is TGCGCCAGCAGGTTAGCGGGAGGGGTTGACAATGAGCAGTTCTTC. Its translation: CASRLAGGVDNEQFF.

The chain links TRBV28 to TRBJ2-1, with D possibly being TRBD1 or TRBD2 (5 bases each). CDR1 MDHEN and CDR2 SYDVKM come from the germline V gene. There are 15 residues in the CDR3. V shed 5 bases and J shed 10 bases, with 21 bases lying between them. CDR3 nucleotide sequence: TGTGCCAGCAGTCCCTTGGGGCTAGCTGCCCGGGAGCAGTTCTTC. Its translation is CASSPLGLAAREQFF.

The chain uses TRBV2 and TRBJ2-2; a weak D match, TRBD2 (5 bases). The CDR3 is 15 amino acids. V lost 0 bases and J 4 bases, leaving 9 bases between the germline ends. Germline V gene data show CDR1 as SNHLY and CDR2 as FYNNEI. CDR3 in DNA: TGTGCCAGCAGTGAAGCGCCCGGGATCACCGGGGAGCTGTTTTTT. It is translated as CASSEAPGITGELFF.

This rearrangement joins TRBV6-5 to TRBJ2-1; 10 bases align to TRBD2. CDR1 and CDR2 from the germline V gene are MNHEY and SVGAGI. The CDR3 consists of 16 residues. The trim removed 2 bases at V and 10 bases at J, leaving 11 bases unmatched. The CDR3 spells CASSYPSAGGPGEQFF. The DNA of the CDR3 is TGTGCCAGCAGTTACCCATCAGCGGGAGGGCCAGGGGAGCAGTTCTTC.

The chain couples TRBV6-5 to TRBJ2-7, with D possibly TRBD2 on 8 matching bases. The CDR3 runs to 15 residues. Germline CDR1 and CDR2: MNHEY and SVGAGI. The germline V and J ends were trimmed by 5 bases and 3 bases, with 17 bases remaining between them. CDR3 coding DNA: TGTGCCAGCAGTCCCGGGAGGGGGCTTATCTACGAGCAGTACTTC. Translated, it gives CASSPGRGLIYEQYF.

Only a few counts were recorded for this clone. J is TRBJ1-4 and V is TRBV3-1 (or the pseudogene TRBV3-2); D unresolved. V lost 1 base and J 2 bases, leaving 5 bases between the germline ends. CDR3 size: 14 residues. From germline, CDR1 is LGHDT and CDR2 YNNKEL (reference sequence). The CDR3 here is CASSQVGTNEKLFF. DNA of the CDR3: TGTGCCAGCAGCCAAGTCGGGACTAATGAAAAACTGTTTTTT.

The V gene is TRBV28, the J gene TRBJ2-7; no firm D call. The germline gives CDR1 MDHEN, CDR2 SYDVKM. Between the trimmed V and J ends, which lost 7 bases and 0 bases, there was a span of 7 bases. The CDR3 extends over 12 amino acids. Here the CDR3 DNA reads TGTGCCAGCACATCAGTCTCCTACGAGCAGTACTTC. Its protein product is CASTSVSYEQYF.